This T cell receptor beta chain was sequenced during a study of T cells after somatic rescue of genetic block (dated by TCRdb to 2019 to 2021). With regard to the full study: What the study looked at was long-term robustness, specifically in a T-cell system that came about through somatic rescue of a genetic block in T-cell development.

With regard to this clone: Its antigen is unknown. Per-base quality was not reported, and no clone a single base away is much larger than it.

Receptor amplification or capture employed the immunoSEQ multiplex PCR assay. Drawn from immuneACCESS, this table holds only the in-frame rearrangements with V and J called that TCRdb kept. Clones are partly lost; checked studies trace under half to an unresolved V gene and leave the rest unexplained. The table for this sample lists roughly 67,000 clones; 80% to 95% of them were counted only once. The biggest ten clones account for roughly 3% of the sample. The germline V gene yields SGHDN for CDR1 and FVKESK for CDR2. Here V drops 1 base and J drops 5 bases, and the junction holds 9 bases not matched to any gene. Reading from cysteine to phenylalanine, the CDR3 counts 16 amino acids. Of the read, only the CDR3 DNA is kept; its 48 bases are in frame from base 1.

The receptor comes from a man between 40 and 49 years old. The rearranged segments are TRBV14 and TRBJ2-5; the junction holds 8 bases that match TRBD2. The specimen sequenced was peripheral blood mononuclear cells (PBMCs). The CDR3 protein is CASSQAGAGAWETQYF. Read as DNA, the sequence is TGTGCCAGCAGCCAAGCCGGAGCGGGAGCATGGGAGACCCAGTACTTC.